In this sample, the clone carrying this TCR beta chain turned up a few times. This specimen comes from a study of blood T cells in healthy people across ages. Germline V CDR1 and CDR2: SEHNR, FQNEAQ (reference sequence). V was shortened by 2 bases and J by 4 bases, with 13 bases between the two germline ends. CDR3 length: 15 amino acids. A sample-barcoded 5' primer and a J-beta primer mix were used in a second PCR of about 7 to 12 cycles. The template-switch adaptor was a 5' adaptor with 12 random nucleotides. It tagged each cDNA molecule. Every sample gave at least 2.5 million paired-end reads containing CDR3. TCRdb ran MiXCR on the 5' RACE reads and lists one entry per CDR3 protein. The sample carries some 880,000 distinct CDR3 sequences, approximately 35% recorded once.

The source is a man aged 18-30 years in good health. Specimen: blood. The rearrangement uses TRBV7-9 and TRBJ2-3; the D gene is possibly TRBD1 (5 bases). CDR3 protein: CASSLYAAGPDTQYF. The CDR3 nucleotides are TGTGCCAGCAGCTTATACGCGGCAGGGCCAGATACGCAGTATTTT.